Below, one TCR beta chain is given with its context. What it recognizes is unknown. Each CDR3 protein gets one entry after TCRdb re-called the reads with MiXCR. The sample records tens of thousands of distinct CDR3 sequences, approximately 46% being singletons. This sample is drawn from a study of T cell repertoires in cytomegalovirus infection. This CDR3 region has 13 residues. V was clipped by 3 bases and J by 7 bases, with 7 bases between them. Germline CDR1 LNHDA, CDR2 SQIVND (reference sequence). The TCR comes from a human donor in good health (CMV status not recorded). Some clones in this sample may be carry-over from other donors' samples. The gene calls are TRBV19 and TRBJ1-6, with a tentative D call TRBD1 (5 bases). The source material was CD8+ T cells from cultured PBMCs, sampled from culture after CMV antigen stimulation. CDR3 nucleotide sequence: TGTGCCAGTAGTATTCAGGGAAATTCACCCCTCCACTTT. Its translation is CASSIQGNSPLHF.